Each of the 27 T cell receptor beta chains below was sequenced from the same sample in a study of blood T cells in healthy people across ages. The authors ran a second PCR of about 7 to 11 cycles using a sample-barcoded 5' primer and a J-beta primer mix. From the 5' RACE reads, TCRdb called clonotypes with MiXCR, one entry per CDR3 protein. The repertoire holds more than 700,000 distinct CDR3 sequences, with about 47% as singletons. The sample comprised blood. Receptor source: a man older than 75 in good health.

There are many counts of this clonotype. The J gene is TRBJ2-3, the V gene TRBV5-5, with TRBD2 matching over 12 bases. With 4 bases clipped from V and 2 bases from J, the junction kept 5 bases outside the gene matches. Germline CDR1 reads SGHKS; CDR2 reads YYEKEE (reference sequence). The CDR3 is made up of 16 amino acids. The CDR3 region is CASSQLAGGPTDTQYF. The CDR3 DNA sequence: TGTGCCAGCAGCCAGCTAGCGGGAGGGCCCACAGATACGCAGTATTTT.

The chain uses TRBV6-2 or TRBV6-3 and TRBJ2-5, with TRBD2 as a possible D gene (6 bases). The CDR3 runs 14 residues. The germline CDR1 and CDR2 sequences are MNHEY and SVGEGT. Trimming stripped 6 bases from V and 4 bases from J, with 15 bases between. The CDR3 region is CASRPGTPGETQYF. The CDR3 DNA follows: TGTGCCAGCAGGCCCGGGACTCCAGGAGAGACCCAGTACTTC.

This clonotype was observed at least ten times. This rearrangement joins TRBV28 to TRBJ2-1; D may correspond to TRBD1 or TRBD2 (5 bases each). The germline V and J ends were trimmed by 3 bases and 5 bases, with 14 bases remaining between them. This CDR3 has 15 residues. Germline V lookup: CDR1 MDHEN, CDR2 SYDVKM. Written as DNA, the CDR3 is TGTGCCAGCAGTTTTCCACGGGACGGTAACAATGAGCAGTTCTTC. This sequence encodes CASSFPRDGNNEQFF.

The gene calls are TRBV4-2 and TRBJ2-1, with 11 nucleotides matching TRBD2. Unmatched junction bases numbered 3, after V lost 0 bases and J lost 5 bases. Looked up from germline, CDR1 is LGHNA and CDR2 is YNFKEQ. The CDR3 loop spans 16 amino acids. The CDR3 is CASSQDWGLADNEQFF. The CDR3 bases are TGTGCCAGCAGCCAAGATTGGGGACTAGCGGACAATGAGCAGTTCTTC.

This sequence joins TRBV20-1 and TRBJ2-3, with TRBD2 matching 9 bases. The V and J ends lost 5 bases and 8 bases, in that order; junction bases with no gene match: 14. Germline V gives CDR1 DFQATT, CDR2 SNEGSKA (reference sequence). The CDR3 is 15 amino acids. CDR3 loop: CSARGREGLMGTQYF. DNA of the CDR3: TGCAGTGCTCGGGGGCGGGAGGGCCTAATGGGTACGCAGTATTTT.

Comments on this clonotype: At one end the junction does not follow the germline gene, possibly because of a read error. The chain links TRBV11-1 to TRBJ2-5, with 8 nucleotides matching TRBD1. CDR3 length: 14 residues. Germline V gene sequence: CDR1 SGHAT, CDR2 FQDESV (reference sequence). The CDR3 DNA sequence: TGTGTCAGCAGCTTTACAGGGGGGAGAGAGACCCAGTACTTC. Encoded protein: CVSSFTGGRETQYF.

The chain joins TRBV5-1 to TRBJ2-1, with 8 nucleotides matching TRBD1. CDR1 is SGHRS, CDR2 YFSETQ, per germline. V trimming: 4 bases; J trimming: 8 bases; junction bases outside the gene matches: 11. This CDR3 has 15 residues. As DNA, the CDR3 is TGCGCCAGCAGCCTAACTAGCAGGGGGCAGGATGAGCAGTTCTTC. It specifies CASSLTSRGQDEQFF.

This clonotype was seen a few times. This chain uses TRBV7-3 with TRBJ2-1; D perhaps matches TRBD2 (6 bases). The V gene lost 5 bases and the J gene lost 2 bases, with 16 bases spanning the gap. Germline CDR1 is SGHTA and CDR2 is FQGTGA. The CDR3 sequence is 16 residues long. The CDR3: CASSLTGGLTYNEQFF. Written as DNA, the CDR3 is TGTGCCAGCAGCCTCACTGGGGGGTTGACCTACAATGAGCAGTTCTTC.

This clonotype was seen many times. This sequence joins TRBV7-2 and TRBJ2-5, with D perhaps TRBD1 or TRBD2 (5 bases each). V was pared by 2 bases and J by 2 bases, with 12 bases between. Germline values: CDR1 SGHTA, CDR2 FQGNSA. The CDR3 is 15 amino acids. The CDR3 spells CASSLQAGTQETQYF. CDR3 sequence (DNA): TGTGCCAGCAGCTTACAAGCAGGGACGCAAGAGACCCAGTACTTC.

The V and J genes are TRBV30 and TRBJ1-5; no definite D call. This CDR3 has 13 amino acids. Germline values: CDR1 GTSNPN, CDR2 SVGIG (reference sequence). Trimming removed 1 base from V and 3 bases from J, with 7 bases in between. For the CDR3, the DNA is TGTGCCTGGAGTGCTGGGTACAATCAGCCCCAGCATTTT. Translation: CAWSAGYNQPQHF.

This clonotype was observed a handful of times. The DNA of the CDR3 is TGTGCCAGCAGTGAATCCTATGGTAAAGTCACTGAAGCTTTCTTT. Translated: CASSESYGKVTEAFF. The chain recombines TRBV25-1 with TRBJ1-1; D unresolved. The CDR3 is 15 amino acids. The germline V gene has CDR1 MGHDK and CDR2 SYGVNS. Trimming shortened V by 1 base and J by 4 bases, and 13 bases separated the two germline ends.

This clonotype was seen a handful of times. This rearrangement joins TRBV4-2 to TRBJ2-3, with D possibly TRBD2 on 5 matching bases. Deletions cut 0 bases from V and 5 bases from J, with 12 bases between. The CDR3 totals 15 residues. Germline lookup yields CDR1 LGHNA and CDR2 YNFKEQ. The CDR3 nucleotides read TGTGCCAGCAGCCAAGACCGGGGAGCTGGAGATACGCAGTATTTT. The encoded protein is CASSQDRGAGDTQYF.

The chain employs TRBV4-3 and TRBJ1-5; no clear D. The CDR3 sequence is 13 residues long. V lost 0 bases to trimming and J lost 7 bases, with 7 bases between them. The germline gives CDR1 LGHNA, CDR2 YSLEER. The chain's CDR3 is CASSQEFGQPQHF. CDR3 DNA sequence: TGCGCCAGCAGCCAAGAATTTGGGCAGCCCCAGCATTTT.

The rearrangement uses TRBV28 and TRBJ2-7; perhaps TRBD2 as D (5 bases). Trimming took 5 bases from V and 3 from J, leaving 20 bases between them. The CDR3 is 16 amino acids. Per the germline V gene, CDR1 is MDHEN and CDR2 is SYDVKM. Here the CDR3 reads CASSLRTRGSNYEQYF. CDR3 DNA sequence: TGTGCCAGCAGTCTACGGACTCGCGGGTCAAACTACGAGCAGTACTTC.

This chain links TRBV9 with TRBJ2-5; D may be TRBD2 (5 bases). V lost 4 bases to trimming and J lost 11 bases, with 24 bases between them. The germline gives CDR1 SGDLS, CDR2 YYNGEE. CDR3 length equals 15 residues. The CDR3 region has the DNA TGTGCCAGCAGCCTCGGTCACTCAAGCGGCAATGAGCAGTACTTC. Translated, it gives CASSLGHSSGNEQYF.

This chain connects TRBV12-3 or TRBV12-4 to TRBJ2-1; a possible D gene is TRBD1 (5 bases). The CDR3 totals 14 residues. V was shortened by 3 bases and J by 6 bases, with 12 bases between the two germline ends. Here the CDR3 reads CASSFSQGFNEQFF. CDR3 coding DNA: TGTGCCAGCAGTTTCAGTCAGGGATTCAATGAGCAGTTCTTC.

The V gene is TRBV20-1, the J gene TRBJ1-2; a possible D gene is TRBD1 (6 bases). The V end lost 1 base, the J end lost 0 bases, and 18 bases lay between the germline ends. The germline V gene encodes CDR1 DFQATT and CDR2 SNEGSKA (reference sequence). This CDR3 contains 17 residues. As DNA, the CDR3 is TGCAGTGCTAGAGGTACCTACGGGACACAGTCTAACTATGGCTACACCTTC. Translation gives CSARGTYGTQSNYGYTF.

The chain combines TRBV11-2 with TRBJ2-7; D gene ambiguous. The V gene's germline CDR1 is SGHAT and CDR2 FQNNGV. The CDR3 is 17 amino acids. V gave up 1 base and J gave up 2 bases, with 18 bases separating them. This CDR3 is CASSLVEFSGRTYEQYF. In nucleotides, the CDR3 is TGTGCCAGCAGCTTAGTGGAGTTTTCCGGACGGACCTACGAGCAGTACTTC.

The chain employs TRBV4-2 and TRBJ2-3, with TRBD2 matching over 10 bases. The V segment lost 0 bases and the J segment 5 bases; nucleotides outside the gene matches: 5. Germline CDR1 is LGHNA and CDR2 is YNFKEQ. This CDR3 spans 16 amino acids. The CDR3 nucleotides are TGTGCCAGCAGCCAAGAAGATTCTAGCGGGGGAGATACGCAGTATTTT. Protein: CASSQEDSSGGDTQYF.

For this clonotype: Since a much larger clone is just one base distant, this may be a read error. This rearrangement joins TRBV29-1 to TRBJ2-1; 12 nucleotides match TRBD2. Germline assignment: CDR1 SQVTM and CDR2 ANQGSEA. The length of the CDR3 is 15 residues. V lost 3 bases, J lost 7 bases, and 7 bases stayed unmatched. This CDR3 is CSVETSGSTRNEQFF. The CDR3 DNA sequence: TGCAGCGTTGAGACTAGCGGGAGTACGAGGAATGAGCAGTTCTTC.

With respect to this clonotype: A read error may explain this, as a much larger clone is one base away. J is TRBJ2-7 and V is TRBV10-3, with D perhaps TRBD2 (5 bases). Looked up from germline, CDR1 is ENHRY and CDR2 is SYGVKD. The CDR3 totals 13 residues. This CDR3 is CTISLKLEYEQYF. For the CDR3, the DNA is TGTACCATCAGTCTAAAACTAGAATACGAGCAGTACTTC.

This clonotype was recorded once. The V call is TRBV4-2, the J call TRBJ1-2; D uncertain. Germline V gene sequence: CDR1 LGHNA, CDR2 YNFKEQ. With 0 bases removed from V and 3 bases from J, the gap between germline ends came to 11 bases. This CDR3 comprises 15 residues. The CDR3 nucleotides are TGTGCCAGCAGCCAAGATCCGAGGGCCGACTATGGCTACACCTTC. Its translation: CASSQDPRADYGYTF.

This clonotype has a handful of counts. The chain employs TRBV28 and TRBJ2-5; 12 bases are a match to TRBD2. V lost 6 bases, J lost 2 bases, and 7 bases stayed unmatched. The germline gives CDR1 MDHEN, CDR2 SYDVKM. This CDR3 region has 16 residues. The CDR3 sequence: CASRPGLAGIQETQYF. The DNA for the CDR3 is TGTGCCAGCAGACCAGGACTAGCGGGGATTCAAGAGACCCAGTACTTC.

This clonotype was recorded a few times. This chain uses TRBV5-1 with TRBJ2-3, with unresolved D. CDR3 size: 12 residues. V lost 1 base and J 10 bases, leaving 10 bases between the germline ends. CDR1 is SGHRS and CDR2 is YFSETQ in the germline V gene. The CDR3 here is CASSLNVNPQYF. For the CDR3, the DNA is TGCGCCAGCAGCTTGAACGTGAATCCGCAGTATTTT.

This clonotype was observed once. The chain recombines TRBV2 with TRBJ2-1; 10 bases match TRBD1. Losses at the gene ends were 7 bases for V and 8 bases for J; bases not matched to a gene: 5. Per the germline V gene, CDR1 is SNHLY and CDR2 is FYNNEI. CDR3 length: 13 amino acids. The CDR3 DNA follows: TGTGCCAGCATGGTAGACAGGGGGCATGAGCAGTTCTTC. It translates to CASMVDRGHEQFF. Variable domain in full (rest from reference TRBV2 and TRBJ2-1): EPEVTQTPSHQVTQMGQEVILRCVPISNHLYFYWYRQILGQKVEFLVSFYNNEISEKSEIFDDQFSVERPDGSNFTLKIRSTKLEDSAMYFCASMVDRGHEQFFGPGTRLTVL.

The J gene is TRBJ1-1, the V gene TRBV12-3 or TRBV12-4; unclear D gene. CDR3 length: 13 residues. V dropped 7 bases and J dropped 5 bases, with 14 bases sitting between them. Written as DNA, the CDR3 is TGTGCCAGCACTTGGAGGTGGCAAACTGAAGCTTTCTTT. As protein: CASTWRWQTEAFF.

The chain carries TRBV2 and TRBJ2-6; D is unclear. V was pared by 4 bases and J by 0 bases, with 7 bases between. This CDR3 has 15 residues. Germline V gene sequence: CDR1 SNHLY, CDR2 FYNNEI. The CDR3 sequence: CASSVLASGANVLTF. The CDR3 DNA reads TGTGCCAGCAGTGTGCTGGCCTCTGGGGCCAACGTCCTGACTTTC.